This TCR beta chain was sequenced in a study of T cell responses to AZD1222 COVID-19 vaccine. The assay was immunoSEQ multiplex PCR, and TCRdb's table has in-frame clones only and misses some. The sample has approximately 150,000 clones; about 89% are singletons. With V trimmed by 2 bases and J by 5 bases, 9 bases remained unmatched. The germline V gene has CDR1 SGHDT and CDR2 YYEEEE. CDR3 size: 16 residues. The V gene is TRBV5-6, the J gene TRBJ2-3, with 9 bases lining up with TRBD1. The sample was peripheral blood, taken 28 days after the second AZD1222 dose. The sequence was collected from an adult who received the AZD1222 COVID-19 vaccine. The CDR3 sequence: CASSFELQGAGDTQYF. The CDR3 nucleotides are TGTGCCAGCAGCTTCGAATTACAGGGGGCAGGAGATACGCAGTATTTT.